Below are 7 T cell receptor beta chains sequenced from a single sample in a study of CD8 T cells in ankylosing spondylitis. TCRdb redid the calling of the 5' RACE reads with MiXCR, one entry per CDR3 protein. The sample has about 160,000 distinct CDR3 sequences; around 19% are singletons. The sequenced sample was blood, either unsorted or a sorted T cell fraction (not recorded which). These receptors came from a male donor with ankylosing spondylitis or in good health (not recorded which).

This clonotype was observed at least ten times. CDR3 nucleotides: TGTGCCAGCAGCGTAGACAAATTAGCGGGAGGCGGCTCCTACAATGAGCAGTTCTTC. Its protein is CASSVDKLAGGGSYNEQFF. The rearrangement links TRBV9 to TRBJ2-1; 10 bases are shared with TRBD2. The CDR3 contains 19 residues. Germline V gene data show CDR1 as SGDLS and CDR2 as YYNGEE. V gave up 0 bases and J gave up 0 bases; unmatched junction bases: 9.

There are many counts of this clonotype. The V call is TRBV5-5, the J call TRBJ2-5; 8 bases line up with TRBD1. Germline V gene sequence: CDR1 SGHKS, CDR2 YYEKEE (reference sequence). The trim removed 4 bases at V and 4 bases at J, leaving 3 bases unmatched. The CDR3 has 13 amino acids. The CDR3 reads CASSQDRGETQYF. The CDR3, as DNA: TGTGCCAGCAGCCAAGACAGGGGAGAGACCCAGTACTTC.

This clonotype was seen repeatedly, ten times or more. The chain employs TRBV24-1 and TRBJ2-1; tentatively, D is TRBD1 (5 bases). The CDR3 runs to 16 residues. Germline V gives CDR1 KGHDR, CDR2 SFDVKD. The V end lost 4 bases, the J end lost 4 bases, and 16 bases lay between the germline ends. This CDR3 is CATSDPTGKRYNEQFF. The CDR3 region has the DNA TGTGCCACCAGTGACCCAACAGGAAAACGTTACAATGAGCAGTTCTTC.

This sequence joins TRBV18 and TRBJ2-1; D remains ambiguous. V shed 3 bases and J shed 0 bases, with 9 bases lying between them. The CDR3 totals 15 residues. Looked up from germline, CDR1 is KGHSH and CDR2 is LQKENI. In nucleotides, the CDR3 is TGTGCCAGCTCACCGGAACAAAACTCCTACAATGAGCAGTTCTTC. Translating it yields CASSPEQNSYNEQFF. The variable domain in full, with the rest retrieved from reference TRBV18 and TRBJ2-1, is NAGVMQNPRHLVRRRGQEARLRCSPMKGHSHVYWYRQLPEEGLKFMVYLQKENIIDESGMPKERFSAEFPKEGPSILRIQQVVRGDSAAYFCASSPEQNSYNEQFFGPGTRLTVL.

This chain links TRBV13 with TRBJ2-7; D is unclear. V lost 5 bases, J lost 3 bases, and 14 bases lay in between. The CDR3 is 14 amino acids. CDR1 and CDR2 from the germline V gene are PRHDT and FYEKMQ (reference sequence). The DNA for the CDR3 is TGTGCCAGCAGCCCAGCCGACATCTACTACGAGCAGTACTTC. Encoded protein: CASSPADIYYEQYF.

Ten or more counts support this clonotype. This chain uses TRBV5-1 with TRBJ2-1, with 13 bases matching TRBD2. V lost 4 bases to trimming and J lost 5 bases; unmatched junction nucleotides: 3. Germline V gene data show CDR1 as SGHRS and CDR2 as YFSETQ. The CDR3 is 15 residues long. The CDR3 DNA reads TGCGCCAGCAGCCCTACTAGCGGGAGGGACAATGAGCAGTTCTTC. Encoded protein: CASSPTSGRDNEQFF.

V is TRBV19 and J is TRBJ1-5; TRBD1 aligns across 7 bases. There are 16 residues in the CDR3. Germline assignment: CDR1 LNHDA and CDR2 SQIVND (reference sequence). In DNA, the CDR3 is TGTGCTACTACCCGAGACAGGGTACGGAGCAATCAGCCCCAGCATTTT. Its translation: CATTRDRVRSNQPQHF.